Listed below are T cell receptor beta chains from one sample, sequenced in a study of blood T cell repertoires in COVID-19. Method: immunoSEQ multiplex PCR; TCRdb's copy keeps in-frame clones and lacks some. The sample includes roughly 140,000 clones, roughly 80% of them seen just once. What was sequenced was peripheral blood. Source of these receptors: a woman older than 75 with acute or convalescent COVID-19. Both conserved end residues are part of each CDR3. The D gene is left open where the match is weak. Clone size is stated in some rows and not others, as once, few, many or a class when expanded.

j_call d_call v_call clone_size cdr3_aa cdr3_nt
TRBJ1-2 TRBD1 TRBV7-8 . CASSPSRDSASGYTF TGTGCCAGCAGCCCGAGCCGGGACAGTGCCAGTGGCTACACCTTC
TRBJ1-1 . TRBV18 . CASSLDTRTEAFF TGTGCCAGCTCGCTCGACACCCGCACTGAAGCTTTCTTT
TRBJ2-5 . TRBV30 . CAWSVNGDGTQYF TGTGCCTGGAGTGTAAACGGGGATGGGACCCAGTACTTC
TRBJ1-5 . TRBV6-6 few CASSYSGPQHF TGTGCCAGCAGTTATAGTGGGCCCCAGCATTTT
TRBJ1-5 TRBD1 TRBV27 . CASRNLGTGVDQPQHF TGTGCCAGCAGGAACCTCGGGACAGGGGTGGACCAGCCCCAGCATTTT
TRBJ2-3 TRBD2 TRBV2 . CASSELADSTDTQYF TGTGCCAGCAGTGAACTAGCGGACAGCACAGATACGCAGTATTTT
TRBJ2-1 TRBD2 TRBV6-2/TRBV6-3 . CASSDGLAEISNEQFF TGTGCCAGCAGTGATGGACTAGCGGAAATCTCCAATGAGCAGTTCTTC
TRBJ2-7 TRBD2 TRBV6-2/TRBV6-3 . CASSYARTSGDYEQYF TGTGCCAGCAGTTACGCCCGGACTAGCGGGGACTACGAGCAGTACTTC
TRBJ1-5 . TRBV4-2 . CASSQVAGYSNQPQHF TGTGCCAGCAGCCAAGTAGCCGGCTATAGCAATCAGCCCCAGCATTTT
TRBJ2-7 . TRBV19 . CASRETGRAYEQYF TGTGCCAGTCGGGAGACGGGCAGGGCCTACGAGCAGTACTTC
TRBJ2-1 TRBD2 TRBV10-1 . CASSEKWGLAAKQFF TGCGCCAGCAGTGAGAAGTGGGGACTAGCGGCGAAGCAGTTCTTC
TRBJ2-3 . TRBV7-3 . CASSSGEGTDTQYF TGTGCCAGCAGCTCCGGGGAGGGCACAGATACGCAGTATTTT
TRBJ2-2 TRBD2 TRBV19 . CASSKGLAGYTGELFF TGTGCCAGTAGTAAGGGACTAGCGGGTTACACCGGGGAGCTGTTTTTT
TRBJ1-1 TRBD1 TRBV29-1 once CSFYRGTEAFF TGCAGCTTCTACAGGGGAACTGAAGCTTTCTTT
TRBJ2-5 . TRBV5-5 . CASSLERGGETQYF TGTGCCAGCAGCTTGGAGAGAGGGGGAGAGACCCAGTACTTC
TRBJ1-6 . TRBV6-5 . CASRRGQYPNSPLHF TGTGCCAGCAGACGAGGACAGTATCCTAATTCACCCCTCCACTTT
TRBJ1-1 . TRBV19 . CATLGRDTEAFF TGTGCCACCCTCGGGAGGGATACTGAAGCTTTCTTT
TRBJ1-1 TRBD1 TRBV6-5 few CASTILPQGAAEAFF TGTGCCAGCACCATCCTACCCCAGGGGGCGGCTGAAGCTTTCTTT
TRBJ1-2 TRBD1 TRBV30 . CAWSVLGQGFFPNYGYTF TGTGCCTGGAGTGTACTGGGACAGGGATTTTTCCCTAACTATGGCTACACCTTC
TRBJ2-2 TRBD2 TRBV19 . CASSHGLAGGRSNSIGELFF TGTGCCAGTAGTCATGGACTAGCGGGGGGCCGTTCTAATTCCATCGGGGAGCTGTTTTTT
TRBJ1-2 . TRBV7-6 . CASSASRDFGYGYTF TGTGCCAGCAGCGCCTCCCGGGACTTCGGCTATGGCTACACCTTC
TRBJ1-2 . TRBV6-2/TRBV6-3 . CASSYRQDYGYTF TGTGCCAGCAGTTATCGGCAGGACTACGGCTACACCTTC
TRBJ2-7 . TRBV11-2 . CASSLVQDSHEQYF TGTGCCAGCAGCTTAGTCCAGGACAGCCACGAGCAGTACTTC
TRBJ1-3 TRBD1 TRBV5-4 . CASSLGGDSASGNTIYF TGTGCCAGCAGCTTGGGCGGGGACAGCGCTTCTGGAAACACCATATATTTT
TRBJ1-1 . TRBV14 . CASSQEIEAFF TGTGCCAGCAGCCAGGAGATTGAAGCTTTCTTT
TRBJ2-2 . TRBV5-1 few CASSLGNGGPGELFF TGCGCCAGCAGCTTGGGAAACGGGGGGCCAGGGGAGCTGTTTTTT
TRBJ1-4 . TRBV18 . CASSSDRATNEKLFF TGTGCCAGCTCATCAGACAGAGCAACTAATGAAAAACTGTTTTTT
TRBJ2-5 . TRBV5-5 once CASSLIVPPGAQYF TGTGCCAGCAGCTTGATTGTCCCCCCGGGGGCCCAGTACTTC
TRBJ2-5 . TRBV5-1 . CASSLQGRGETQYF TGCGCCAGCAGCTTGCAGGGTAGGGGAGAGACCCAGTACTTC
TRBJ2-7 TRBD1 TRBV6-5 . CASRRRDSAYEQYF TGTGCCAGCAGGCGCCGGGACAGTGCCTACGAGCAGTACTTC
TRBJ1-2 . TRBV27 few CASSLNGVGGYTF TGTGCCAGCAGTTTAAACGGGGTGGGCGGCTACACCTTC
TRBJ1-4 . TRBV12-3/TRBV12-4 . CASSLGHREKLFF TGTGCCAGCAGTCTAGGACATCGAGAAAAACTGTTTTTT
TRBJ1-2 . TRBV19 . CASRPQGPNYGYTF TGTGCCAGCAGACCCCAGGGCCCCAACTATGGCTACACCTTC
TRBJ2-5 TRBD2 TRBV10-3 . CAISVREDETQYF TGTGCCATCAGTGTTCGGGAGGACGAGACCCAGTACTTC
TRBJ2-2 TRBD2 TRBV19 . CASSRLAGAPGELFF TGTGCCAGTAGTAGGCTAGCGGGAGCCCCCGGGGAGCTGTTTTTT
TRBJ2-3 . TRBV20-1 once CSASGWEIGTDTQYF TGCAGTGCTAGTGGGTGGGAGATTGGCACAGATACGCAGTATTTT
TRBJ2-1 TRBD2 TRBV7-6 . CASSLSSGGYNEQFF TGTGCCAGCAGCTTATCAAGCGGGGGGTACAATGAGCAGTTCTTC
TRBJ2-2 TRBD1 TRBV5-4 . CASSLRGQGWPGELFF TGTGCCAGCAGCTTGAGGGGACAGGGGTGGCCCGGGGAGCTGTTTTTT
TRBJ2-5 . TRBV6-5 . CASTRAVGETQYF TGTGCCAGTACTCGTGCCGTCGGAGAGACCCAGTACTTC
TRBJ2-2 . TRBV2 many CASSGGLTNTGELFF TGTGCCAGCAGCGGCGGGCTTACCAACACCGGGGAGCTGTTTTTT
TRBJ1-6 . TRBV4-3 . CASSQAGGYSASPLHF TGCGCCAGCAGCCAAGCGGGGGGGTATAGCGCTTCACCCCTCCACTTT
TRBJ2-3 TRBD1 TRBV9 . CASSPRGTGSSTDTQYF TGTGCCAGCAGCCCGAGAGGGACAGGGTCTAGCACAGATACGCAGTATTTT
TRBJ1-1 TRBD1 TRBV18 . CASSLRDRGSEAFF TGTGCCAGCTCACTCCGGGACAGAGGGAGTGAAGCTTTCTTT
TRBJ1-5 . TRBV6-6 . CASSYPAAGGNQPQHF TGTGCCAGCAGTTACCCAGCGGCAGGGGGCAATCAGCCCCAGCATTTT
TRBJ1-2 TRBD1 TRBV30 once CAWSFRTGPRDGYTF TGTGCCTGGAGTTTCCGGACAGGGCCCCGTGATGGCTACACCTTC